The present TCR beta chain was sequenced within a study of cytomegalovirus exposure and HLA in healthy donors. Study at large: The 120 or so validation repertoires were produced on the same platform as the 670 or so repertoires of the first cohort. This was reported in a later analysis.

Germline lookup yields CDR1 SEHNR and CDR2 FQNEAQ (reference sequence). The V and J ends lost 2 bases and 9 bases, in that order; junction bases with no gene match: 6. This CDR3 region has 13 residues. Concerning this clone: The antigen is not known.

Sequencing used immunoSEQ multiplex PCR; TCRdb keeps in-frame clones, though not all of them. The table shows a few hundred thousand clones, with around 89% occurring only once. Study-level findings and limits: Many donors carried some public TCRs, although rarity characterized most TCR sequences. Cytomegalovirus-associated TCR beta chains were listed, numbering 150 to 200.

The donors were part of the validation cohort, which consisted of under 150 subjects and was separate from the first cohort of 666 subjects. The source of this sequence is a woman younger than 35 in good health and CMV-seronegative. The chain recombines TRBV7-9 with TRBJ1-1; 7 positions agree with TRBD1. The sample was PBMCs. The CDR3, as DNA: TGTGCCAGCAGCTTATACCGGGACAGCAAAGCTTTCTTT. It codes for CASSLYRDSKAFF.